Shown below are 10 T cell receptor beta chains from a single sample sequenced in a study of neoadjuvant anti-PD-1 for oral cavity cancer. The time point here: after neoadjuvant nivolumab, at surgical resection. Clones were sequenced by immunoSEQ multiplex PCR, and TCRdb holds only the in-frame ones, with some missing. The repertoire holds about 14,000 clones, with about two thirds as singletons. The sequencing here drew on PBMCs, taken after nivolumab (anti-PD-1) treatment. These TCRs come from a person between 40 and 79 years old with oral cavity squamous cell carcinoma.

The chain recombines TRBV5-5 with TRBJ2-1; D is perhaps TRBD1 (6 bases). Germline V lookup: CDR1 SGHKS, CDR2 YYEKEE (reference sequence). The germline V and J ends were trimmed by 5 bases and 3 bases, with 21 bases remaining between them. This CDR3 has 17 amino acids. DNA for the CDR3: TGTGCCAGCAGTTCCCCCACGGACGGGACAAACTACAATGAGCAGTTCTTC. Translation: CASSSPTDGTNYNEQFF. The whole variable domain, filled in from reference TRBV5-5 and TRBJ2-1, reads DAGVTQSPTHLIKTRGQQVTLRCSPISGHKSVSWYQQVLGQGPQFIFQYYEKEERGRGNFPDRFSARQFPNYSSELNVNALLLGDSALYLCASSSPTDGTNYNEQFFGPGTRLTVL.

The chain recombines TRBV4-1 with TRBJ2-7, with TRBD2 matching 8 bases. CDR1 and CDR2 from the germline V gene are MGHRA and YSYEKL. The CDR3 spans 14 residues. The junction had 5 bases not matched to a gene; V was cut back by 7 bases and J by 0 bases. The DNA of the CDR3 is TGCGCCAGCACCCCCGGGACTAGCTCCTACGAGCAGTACTTC. Protein product: CASTPGTSSYEQYF.

The chain is built from TRBV5-1 and TRBJ2-3, with a possible D match to TRBD1 (5 bases). CDR1 is SGHRS and CDR2 is YFSETQ in the germline V gene. V lost 0 bases and J lost 6, with 14 bases in between. This CDR3 has 15 amino acids. CDR3 region: CASSLDRKSLDTQYF. For the CDR3, the DNA is TGCGCCAGCAGCTTGGACAGGAAAAGCCTGGATACGCAGTATTTT.

The chain combines TRBV7-8 with TRBJ2-3, with unresolved D. V gave up 1 base and J gave up 9 bases, with 14 bases separating them. The germline CDR1 and CDR2 sequences are SGHVS and FQNEAQ. The CDR3 covers 14 residues. DNA for the CDR3: TGTGCCAGCAGCTTAGGGAATTCAGGCGGAACGCAGTATTTT. Its protein is CASSLGNSGGTQYF.

This clone came up a few times. The chain is built from TRBV10-2 and TRBJ2-7, with 8 bases identical to TRBD1. CDR1 WSHSY and CDR2 SAAADI come from the germline V gene. V dropped 0 bases and J dropped 1; count of bases not matched to a gene: 8. The CDR3 extends over 17 amino acids. The CDR3 protein is CASSESGIGTGSYEQYF. The CDR3 DNA sequence: TGCGCCAGCAGTGAGTCGGGTATAGGGACAGGTTCCTACGAGCAGTACTTC.

This chain links TRBV6-5 with TRBJ2-7, with 7 bases lining up with TRBD1. The CDR3 is 14 amino acids. Per the germline V gene, CDR1 is MNHEY and CDR2 is SVGAGI. V was clipped by 6 bases and J by 6 bases; unmatched bases: 11. The chain's CDR3 is CASSQVGDRAEQYF. In DNA, the CDR3 is TGTGCCAGCAGCCAAGTCGGTGACAGGGCCGAGCAGTACTTC.

The chain links TRBV11-2 to TRBJ1-1; 11 bases map to TRBD1. Germline lookup yields CDR1 SGHAT and CDR2 FQNNGV. V lost 5 bases, J lost 5 bases, and 4 bases stayed unmatched. The CDR3 sequence is 14 residues long. The CDR3 bases are TGTGCCAGCAGCCCGGACAGGGGGCATACTGAAGCTTTCTTT. It yields the protein CASSPDRGHTEAFF.

The chain employs TRBV7-2 and TRBJ1-2, with TRBD1 identical over 11 bases. Trimming took 5 bases from V and 6 from J; bases not matched to a gene: 8. CDR1 is SGHTA, CDR2 FQGNSA, per germline. The CDR3 has 15 residues. The CDR3 reads CASSATKGQGDGYTF. The CDR3 nucleotides are TGTGCCAGCAGCGCCACGAAGGGACAGGGGGATGGCTACACCTTC.

The table lists this clone with a few counts. V and J are TRBV5-6 and TRBJ1-5; perhaps TRBD1 as D (6 bases). CDR1 is SGHDT and CDR2 is YYEEEE in the germline V gene. The CDR3 has 15 amino acids. Trimming removed 2 bases at V and 3 bases at J, with 12 bases between. The DNA for the CDR3 is TGTGCCAGCAGCTTATGGGGGCCGGTCAATCAGCCCCAGCATTTT. Encoded protein: CASSLWGPVNQPQHF.

This clone appeared a few times. The V gene is TRBV30, the J gene TRBJ1-4; D not resolved. V lost 2 bases and J lost 7, with 11 bases in between. The CDR3 is 13 amino acids. Looked up from germline, CDR1 is GTSNPN and CDR2 is SVGIG (reference sequence). In DNA, the CDR3 is TGTGCCTGGAGTTACGGTGACGCTGAAAAACTGTTTTTT. Protein product: CAWSYGDAEKLFF.